This T cell receptor beta chain was identified in a study of blood T cell repertoires in COVID-19. Whole-study context: Donors in the United States, Italy and Spain gave samples during acute or convalescent COVID-19.

As processed by the authors: For nucleated cells, counts were estimated from reference gene primer amplification. Method: immunoSEQ multiplex PCR; TCRdb's copy keeps in-frame clones and lacks some. The DNA gave D and trimming, while V, J and clone size come from that table. The data contain roughly 200,000 clones, 70% to 90% of them singletons. Germline V gene lookup returns CDR1 SGHNT and CDR2 YYREEE (reference sequence). The V end was cut by 0 bases, the J end by 0 bases, with 19 bases between. CDR3 size: 19 residues. This chain connects TRBV5-4 to TRBJ2-1, with D possibly TRBD1 on 7 matching bases. Sequencing was performed on peripheral blood. The receptor's source is a woman of 80 years or more with acute or convalescent COVID-19. DNA for the CDR3: TGTGCCAGCAGCTTGGATCGGGGCAGGGGGGCCAGCTCCTACAATGAGCAGTTCTTC. It specifies CASSLDRGRGASSYNEQFF.